The entry that follows covers one T cell receptor (beta chain) sequence. The antigen remains undetermined. The sample is drawn from a study of cytotoxic CD8 clonotypes in ibrutinib-treated CLL. Assay: immunoSEQ multiplex PCR; the TCRdb copy retains only in-frame clones and omits some. The sample consists of some 200,000 clones, 72% of them appearing once. The length of the CDR3 is 16 residues. Germline lookup yields CDR1 MGHRA and CDR2 YSYEKL. V gave up 2 bases and J gave up 0 bases, with 14 bases separating them. Whole-study findings and limits: Public clonotypes, rarely seen, contracted or held steady on treatment. Higher circulating CD8+ T-cell counts strongly accompanied higher baseline clonality, above age-matched healthy donors.

This specimen was PBMCs, taken after 24 months of ibrutinib treatment. This sequence joins TRBV4-1 and TRBJ2-7; D may be TRBD1 or TRBD2 (5 bases each). The source is a human donor with chronic lymphocytic leukemia. CDR3 nucleotides: TGCGCCAGCAGCCAACATTCGTCAGGGAGCTCCTACGAGCAGTACTTC. It encodes CASSQHSSGSSYEQYF.